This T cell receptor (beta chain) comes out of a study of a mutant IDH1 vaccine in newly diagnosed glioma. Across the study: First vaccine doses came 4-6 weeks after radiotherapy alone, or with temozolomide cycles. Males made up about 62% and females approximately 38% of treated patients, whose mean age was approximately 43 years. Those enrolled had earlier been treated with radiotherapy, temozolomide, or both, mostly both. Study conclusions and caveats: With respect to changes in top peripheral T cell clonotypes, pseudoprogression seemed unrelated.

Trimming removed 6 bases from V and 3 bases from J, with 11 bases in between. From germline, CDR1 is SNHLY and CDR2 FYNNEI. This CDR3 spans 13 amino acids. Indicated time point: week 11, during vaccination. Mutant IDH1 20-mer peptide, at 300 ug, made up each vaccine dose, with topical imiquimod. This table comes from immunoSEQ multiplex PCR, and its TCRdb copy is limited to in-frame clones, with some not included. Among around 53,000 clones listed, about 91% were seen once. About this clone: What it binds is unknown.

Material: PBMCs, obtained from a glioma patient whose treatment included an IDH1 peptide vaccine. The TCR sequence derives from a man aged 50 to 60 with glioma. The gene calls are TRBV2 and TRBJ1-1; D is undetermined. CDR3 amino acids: CASSRPGYTEAFF. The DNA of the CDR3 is TGTGCCAGCAGCCGCCCCGGGTACACTGAAGCTTTCTTT.